This passage covers 20 T cell receptor beta chains from one sample sequenced in a study of shared clonotypes between healthy human individuals. Libraries were prepared by immunoSEQ multiplex PCR; TCRdb keeps only in-frame clonotypes and omits some of them. The top ten hold 34% of the sample, which has fewer than 850,000 clones, around 91% seen once. The specimen was memory CD8+ T cells from PBMCs. The subset here: CD45RO+ cells pooled with CCR7-negative TemRA cells. Receptors were obtained from a young man in good health. Some clones in this sample may be carry-over from other donors' samples.

This rearrangement joins TRBV28 to TRBJ2-3, with D hard to call. This CDR3 has 13 amino acids. Trimming stripped 8 bases from V and 4 bases from J, with 13 bases between. The germline CDR1 and CDR2 sequences are MDHEN and SYDVKM. Written as DNA, the CDR3 is TGTGCCAGCGCGCGAGACCGGGCAGATACGCAGTATTTT. It yields the protein CASARDRADTQYF.

This clone showed up just once. V gene TRBV29-1 combines with J gene TRBJ2-7; D is uncertain. Germline V CDR1 and CDR2: SQVTM, ANQGSEA. The CDR3 covers 10 residues. V lost 1 base to trimming and J lost 5 bases, with 3 bases between them. The CDR3 DNA is TGCAGCGTTGAAGTGGACGAGCAGTACTTC. This translates into CSVEVDEQYF.

This sequence joins TRBV7-8 and TRBJ2-7, with a tentative D call TRBD2 (6 bases). The V gene's germline CDR1 is SGHVS and CDR2 FQNEAQ. The ends were cut back, 2 bases at V and 6 bases at J, with 11 bases in the middle. The CDR3 spans 13 residues. The CDR3 loop is CASSLYLATEQYF. The DNA of the CDR3 is TGTGCCAGCAGCTTATATCTAGCGACCGAGCAGTACTTC.

The chain combines TRBV7-2 with TRBJ1-5; 7 bases are shared with TRBD1. With 4 bases clipped from V and 6 bases from J, the junction kept 3 bases outside the gene matches. The CDR3 covers 13 residues. Germline V gives CDR1 SGHTA, CDR2 FQGNSA. The CDR3 DNA is TGTGCCAGCAGCTCACCAGGGGGTCAGCCCCAGCATTTT. Translating it yields CASSSPGGQPQHF.

V usage is TRBV11-2 and J usage is TRBJ2-1; D unclear. This CDR3 region has 13 residues. CDR1 and CDR2 from the germline V gene are SGHAT and FQNNGV. The V end lost 0 bases, the J end lost 5 bases, and 5 bases lay between the germline ends. The CDR3 DNA is TGTGCCAGCAGCTTAGAGGTTAACAATGAGCAGTTCTTC. Its protein is CASSLEVNNEQFF.

The chain joins TRBV7-3 to TRBJ2-2; 13 nucleotides match TRBD2. The CDR3 sequence is 16 residues long. Unmatched junction bases numbered 4, after V lost 5 bases and J lost 4 bases. Per the germline V gene, CDR1 is SGHTA and CDR2 is FQGTGA. The CDR3 loop reads CASSQGLAGATGELFF. CDR3 coding DNA: TGTGCCAGCAGCCAAGGACTAGCGGGAGCCACCGGGGAGCTGTTTTTT.

The chain has TRBV6-1 and TRBJ1-2; D is unresolved. The CDR3 covers 12 residues. V shed 2 bases and J shed 4 bases, with 5 bases lying between them. Germline V gene sequence: CDR1 MNHNS, CDR2 SASEGT. The CDR3 sequence: CASSEPFYGYTF. In DNA form, the CDR3 reads TGTGCCAGCAGTGAACCCTTCTATGGCTACACCTTC.

J is TRBJ1-1 and V is TRBV29-1; 9 bases match TRBD1. CDR3 size: 17 residues. Germline V CDR1 and CDR2: SQVTM, ANQGSEA. With 7 bases clipped from V and 3 bases from J, the junction kept 18 bases outside the gene matches. For the CDR3, the DNA is TGCAGCGCCCTAGTTTTGAGGACAGGGGCGGTGGACACTGAAGCTTTCTTT. It is translated as CSALVLRTGAVDTEAFF.

The CDR3 DNA sequence: TGTGCCAGCAGCTTAGTCCCCTGGAATCAGCCCCAGCATTTT. Translation gives CASSLVPWNQPQHF. This chain uses TRBV7-6 with TRBJ1-5; D not certain. Germline V gene data show CDR1 as SGHVS and CDR2 as FNYEAQ. The CDR3 runs 14 residues. V was trimmed by 1 base and J by 4 bases, leaving 8 bases between them.

The gene calls are TRBV7-3 and TRBJ2-3, with D maybe TRBD1 (5 bases). This CDR3 spans 12 amino acids. Trimming cost V 5 bases and J 5 bases, with 8 bases left between them. Germline assignment: CDR1 SGHTA and CDR2 FQGTGA. CDR3 loop: CASSLTGDTQYF. CDR3 DNA: TGTGCCAGCAGCCTTACAGGAGATACGCAGTATTTT.

The V and J genes are TRBV11-2 and TRBJ2-7; 7 bases map to TRBD1. This CDR3 region has 15 residues. Germline lookup yields CDR1 SGHAT and CDR2 FQNNGV. Trimming cost V 3 bases and J 0 bases; bases outside gene matches: 5. CDR3 protein: CASSFHRGSSYEQYF. The CDR3 DNA sequence: TGTGCCAGCAGCTTTCACAGGGGAAGCTCCTACGAGCAGTACTTC.

This clone was detected once. The chain employs TRBV19 and TRBJ2-7; D is possibly TRBD1 or TRBD2 (6 bases each). This CDR3 is built from 15 residues. The V end was cut by 1 base, the J end by 3 bases, with 13 bases between. Germline V gene sequence: CDR1 LNHDA, CDR2 SQIVND (reference sequence). The CDR3 DNA reads TGTGCCAGTAGTATAGGCCCGGGGGCCGACTACGAGCAGTACTTC. Protein sequence: CASSIGPGADYEQYF.

The chain couples TRBV19 to TRBJ1-5; a weak D match, TRBD1 (5 bases). This CDR3 contains 15 residues. Trimming stripped 5 bases from V and 0 bases from J, with 11 bases between. Looked up from germline, CDR1 is LNHDA and CDR2 is SQIVND (reference sequence). Here the CDR3 reads CASSPWGGSNQPQHF. CDR3 nucleotides: TGTGCCAGTAGTCCCTGGGGCGGTAGCAATCAGCCCCAGCATTTT.

This clone was recorded only once. The chain combines TRBV7-9 with TRBJ1-3; D gene uncertain. This CDR3 is 15 amino acids long. Germline CDR1 and CDR2: SEHNR and FQNEAQ (reference sequence). With 3 bases removed from V and 4 bases from J, the gap between germline ends came to 13 bases. The CDR3 region has the DNA TGTGCCAGCAGCTTCAAAGAGGTCTACGGAAACACCATATATTTT. Translating gives CASSFKEVYGNTIYF.

The chain links TRBV28 to TRBJ2-7; D is ambiguous. This CDR3 contains 11 residues. Per germline, CDR1 MDHEN and CDR2 SYDVKM. V dropped 1 base and J dropped 6 bases, with 4 bases sitting between them. CDR3 protein: CASSLSAEQYF. The CDR3 DNA is TGTGCCAGCAGTTTATCGGCCGAGCAGTACTTC.

CDR3 nucleotide sequence: TGTGCCAGCAGCAGGACAGGGGACCTTACTAATGAAAAACTGTTTTTT. Protein product: CASSRTGDLTNEKLFF. The rearrangement uses TRBV7-9 and TRBJ1-4; 9 bases match TRBD1. The germline CDR1 and CDR2 sequences are SEHNR and FQNEAQ (reference sequence). J lost 2 bases, V lost 5 bases, and 6 bases had no gene match. The CDR3 has 16 amino acids.

The chain employs TRBV27 and TRBJ2-7; 7 bases are shared with TRBD2. The CDR3 spans 13 residues. The trim removed 5 bases at V and 5 bases at J, leaving 6 bases unmatched. CDR1 is MNHEY, CDR2 SMNVEV, per germline (reference sequence). CDR3 sequence (DNA): TGTGCCAGCAGTAGCGGGGTGAGGGACGAGCAGTACTTC. Residues: CASSSGVRDEQYF.

The rearrangement uses TRBV7-9 and TRBJ1-4; D remains ambiguous. The germline V gene encodes CDR1 SEHNR and CDR2 FQNEAQ (reference sequence). V lost 1 base, J lost 13 bases, and 10 bases lay in between. The CDR3 is 12 residues long. The CDR3 DNA follows: TGTGCCAGCAGCTTAGACCCGACGGGACTGTTTTTT. Protein sequence: CASSLDPTGLFF. Together with reference TRBV7-9 and TRBJ1-4, the CDR3 gives the full variable domain: DTGVSQNPRHKITKRGQNVTFRCDPISEHNRLYWYRQTLGQGPEFLTYFQNEAQLEKSRLLSDRFSAERPKGSFSTLEIQRTEQGDSAMYLCASSLDPTGLFFGSGTQLSVL.

The count of this clone is one. This chain links TRBV4-2 with TRBJ2-1; the D is unclear. CDR1 and CDR2 (germline): LGHNA, YNFKEQ. The CDR3 runs to 16 residues. V lost 1 base, J lost 2 bases, and 12 bases lay in between. This CDR3 reads CASSQGSQRTYNEQFF. The DNA of the CDR3 is TGTGCCAGCAGCCAAGGGTCCCAAAGAACCTACAATGAGCAGTTCTTC.

This rearrangement joins TRBV5-4 to TRBJ2-3; 7 bases line up with TRBD2. Germline lookup yields CDR1 SGHNT and CDR2 YYREEE (reference sequence). Trimming cost V 0 bases and J 2 bases; bases outside gene matches: 9. CDR3 length: 17 amino acids. CDR3 sequence reads: CASSLVFASGYTDTQYF. In nucleotides, the CDR3 is TGTGCCAGCAGCTTGGTATTCGCTAGCGGATACACAGATACGCAGTATTTT.